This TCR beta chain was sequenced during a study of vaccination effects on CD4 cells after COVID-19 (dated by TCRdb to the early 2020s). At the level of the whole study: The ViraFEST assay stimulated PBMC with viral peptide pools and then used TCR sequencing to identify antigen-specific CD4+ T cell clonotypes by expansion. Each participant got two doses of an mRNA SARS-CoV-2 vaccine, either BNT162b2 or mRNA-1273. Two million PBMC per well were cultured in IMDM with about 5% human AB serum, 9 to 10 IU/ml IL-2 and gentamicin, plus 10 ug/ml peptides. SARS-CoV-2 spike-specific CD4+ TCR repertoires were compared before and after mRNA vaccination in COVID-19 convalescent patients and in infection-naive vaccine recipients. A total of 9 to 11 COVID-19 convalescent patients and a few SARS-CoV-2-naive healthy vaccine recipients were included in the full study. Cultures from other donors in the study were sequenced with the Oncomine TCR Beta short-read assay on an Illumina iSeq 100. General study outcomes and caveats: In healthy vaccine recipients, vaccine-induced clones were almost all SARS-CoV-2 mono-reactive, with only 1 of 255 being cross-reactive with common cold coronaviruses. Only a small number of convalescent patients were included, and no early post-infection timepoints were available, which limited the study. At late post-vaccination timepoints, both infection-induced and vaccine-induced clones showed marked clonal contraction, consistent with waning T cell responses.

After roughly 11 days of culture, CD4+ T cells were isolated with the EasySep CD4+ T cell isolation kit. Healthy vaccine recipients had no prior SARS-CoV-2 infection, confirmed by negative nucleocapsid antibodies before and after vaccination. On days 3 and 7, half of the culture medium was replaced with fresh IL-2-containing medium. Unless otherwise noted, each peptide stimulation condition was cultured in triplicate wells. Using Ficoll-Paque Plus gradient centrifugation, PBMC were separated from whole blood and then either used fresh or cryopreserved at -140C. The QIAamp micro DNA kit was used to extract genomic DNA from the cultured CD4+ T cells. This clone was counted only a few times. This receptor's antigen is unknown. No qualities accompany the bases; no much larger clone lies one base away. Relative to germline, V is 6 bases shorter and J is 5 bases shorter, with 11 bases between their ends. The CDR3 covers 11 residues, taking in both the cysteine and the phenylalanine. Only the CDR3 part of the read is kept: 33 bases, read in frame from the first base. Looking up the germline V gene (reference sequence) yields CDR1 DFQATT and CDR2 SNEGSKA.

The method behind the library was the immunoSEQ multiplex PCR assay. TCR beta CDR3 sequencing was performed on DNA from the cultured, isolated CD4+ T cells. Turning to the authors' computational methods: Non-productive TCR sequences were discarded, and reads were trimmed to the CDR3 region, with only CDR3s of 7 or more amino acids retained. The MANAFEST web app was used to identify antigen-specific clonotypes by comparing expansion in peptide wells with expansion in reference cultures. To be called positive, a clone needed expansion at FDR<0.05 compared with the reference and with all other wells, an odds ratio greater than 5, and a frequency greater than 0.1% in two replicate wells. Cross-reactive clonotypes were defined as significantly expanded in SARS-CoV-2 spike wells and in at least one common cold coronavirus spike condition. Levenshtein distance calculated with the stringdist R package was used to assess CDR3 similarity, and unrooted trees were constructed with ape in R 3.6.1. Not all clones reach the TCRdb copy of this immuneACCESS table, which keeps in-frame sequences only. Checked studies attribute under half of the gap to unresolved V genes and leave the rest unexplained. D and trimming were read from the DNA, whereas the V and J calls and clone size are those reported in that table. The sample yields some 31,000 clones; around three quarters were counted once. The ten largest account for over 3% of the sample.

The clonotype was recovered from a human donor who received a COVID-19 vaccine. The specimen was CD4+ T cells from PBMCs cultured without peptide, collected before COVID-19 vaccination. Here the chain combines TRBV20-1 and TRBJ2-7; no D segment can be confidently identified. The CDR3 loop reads CSARLQNEQYF. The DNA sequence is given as TGCAGTGCGAGACTTCAAAACGAGCAGTACTTC.